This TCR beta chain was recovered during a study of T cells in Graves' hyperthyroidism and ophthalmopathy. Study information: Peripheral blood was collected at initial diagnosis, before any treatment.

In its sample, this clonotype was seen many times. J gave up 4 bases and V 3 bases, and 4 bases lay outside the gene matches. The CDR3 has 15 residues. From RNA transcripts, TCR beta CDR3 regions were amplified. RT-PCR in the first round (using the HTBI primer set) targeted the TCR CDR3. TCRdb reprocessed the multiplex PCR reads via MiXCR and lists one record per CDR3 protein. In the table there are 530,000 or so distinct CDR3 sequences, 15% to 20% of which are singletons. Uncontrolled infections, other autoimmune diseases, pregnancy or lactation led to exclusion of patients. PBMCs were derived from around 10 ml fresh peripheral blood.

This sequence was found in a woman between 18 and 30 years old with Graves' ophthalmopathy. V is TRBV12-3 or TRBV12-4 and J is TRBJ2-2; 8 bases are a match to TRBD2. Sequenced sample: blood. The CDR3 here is CASSLGLELTGELFF. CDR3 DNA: TGTGCCAGCAGTTTGGGACTAGAACTCACCGGGGAGCTGTTTTTT.